A selection of T cell receptor beta chains follows, all from one sample in a study of blood T cell repertoires in COVID-19. The data were produced by immunoSEQ multiplex PCR, yet TCRdb's version contains in-frame clones alone and is incomplete. The table lists about 200,000 clones, about 77% of them singletons. Input material: peripheral blood. Receptors originate from a woman of 80 years or more with active or convalescent COVID-19. Each CDR3 is given without its conserved first and last residue. The order of the fields is V gene, J gene, clone size, CDR3 protein. Not every row has a clone size; where given, it reads once, few, many or a size class.

V: TRBV21-1; J: TRBJ1-2; size: -; CDR3: ASSKTQGTYGYT
V: TRBV5-1; J: TRBJ1-4; size: few; CDR3: ASSLTGGLNNEKLF
V: TRBV6-1; J: TRBJ1-2; size: -; CDR3: ASSEWDSANYGYT
V: TRBV9; J: TRBJ1-4; size: -; CDR3: ASSAQGARTNEKLF
V: TRBV2; J: TRBJ2-5; size: -; CDR3: ASNRVQETQY
V: TRBV28; J: TRBJ1-4; size: -; CDR3: ASSLSGQGVLINEKLF
V: TRBV5-1; J: TRBJ1-4; size: -; CDR3: ASSGATNEKLF
V: TRBV4-3; J: TRBJ2-7; size: -; CDR3: ASSQALLAGGPYEQY
V: TRBV5-1; J: TRBJ2-2; size: -; CDR3: ASRLTGYAGELF
V: TRBV5-1; J: TRBJ2-3; size: -; CDR3: ASAGQGAWGTDTQY
V: TRBV5-1; J: TRBJ1-5; size: -; CDR3: ASSSEPRGNQPQH
V: TRBV28; J: TRBJ1-6; size: -; CDR3: ASITPGIGSPLH
V: TRBV4-3; J: TRBJ1-3; size: -; CDR3: ASSQDRQFSGNTIY
V: TRBV7-2; J: TRBJ1-1; size: -; CDR3: ASSLYMDTEAF
V: TRBV18; J: TRBJ1-3; size: -; CDR3: ASSKNPPGSGNTIY
V: TRBV5-6; J: TRBJ1-1; size: -; CDR3: ASSFLSGQGTEAF
V: TRBV2; J: TRBJ1-5; size: -; CDR3: ASSGTGGYQPQH
V: TRBV24-1; J: TRBJ1-4; size: -; CDR3: ATSDPFDGLRGKLF
V: TRBV14; J: TRBJ1-1; size: -; CDR3: ASSQAEVGGAF
V: TRBV4-2; J: TRBJ2-1; size: -; CDR3: ASSPSLAGGHNEQF
V: TRBV11-3; J: TRBJ2-1; size: -; CDR3: ASSSVAGGNYNEQF
V: TRBV24-1; J: TRBJ2-1; size: -; CDR3: ATSVRVNEQF
V: TRBV29-1; J: TRBJ1-2; size: -; CDR3: SVRGTGFGYT
V: TRBV5-6; J: TRBJ2-7; size: many; CDR3: ASSYSTGLGSYEQY
V: TRBV28; J: TRBJ1-1; size: once; CDR3: ASSGGKGATEAF
V: TRBV28; J: TRBJ2-1; size: -; CDR3: ASTPRLAGGREYNEQF
V: TRBV11-3; J: TRBJ2-3; size: -; CDR3: ASSESLGTDTQY